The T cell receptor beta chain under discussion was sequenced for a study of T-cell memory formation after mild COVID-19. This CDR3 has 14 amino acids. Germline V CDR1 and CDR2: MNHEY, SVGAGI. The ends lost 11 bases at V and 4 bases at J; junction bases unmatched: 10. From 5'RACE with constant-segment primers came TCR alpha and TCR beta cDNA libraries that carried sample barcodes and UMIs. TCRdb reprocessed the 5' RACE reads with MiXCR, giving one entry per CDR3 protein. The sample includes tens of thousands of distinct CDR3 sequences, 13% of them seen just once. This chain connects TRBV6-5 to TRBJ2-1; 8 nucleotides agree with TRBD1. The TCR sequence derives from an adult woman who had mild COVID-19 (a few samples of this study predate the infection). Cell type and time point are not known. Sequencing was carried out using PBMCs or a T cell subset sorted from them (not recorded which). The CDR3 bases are TGTGCCGCGCGCGGACAGGGAAAGTACAATGAGCAGTTCTTC. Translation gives CAARGQGKYNEQFF.